This TCR beta chain was captured in a study of post-analysis software for immune sequencing data. Study results and caveats: Controls significantly exceeded multiple sclerosis patients in normalized Chao1 diversity. Patients used roughly five TRBV segments, including TRBV5-6, TRBV5-1 and TRBV20-1, more often than controls.

On this clonotype: Antigen: not known.

V lost 4 bases, J lost 3 bases, and 14 bases lay in between. Germline CDR1 SGHRS, CDR2 YFSETQ. The CDR3 spans 15 residues. Unique molecular identifiers tagged the TCR beta cDNA libraries. Via MiXCR, TCRdb re-called the PCR reads, giving one row per CDR3 protein. The table includes fewer than 550,000 distinct CDR3 sequences, less than 40% detected once. Sequenced material: blood. This sequence originates from a girl under 18 with multiple sclerosis. The rearrangement links TRBV5-1 to TRBJ2-1; possible D gene TRBD2, 6 bases. CDR3 coding DNA: TGCGCCAGCAGCCGTATAGCGGAACTCTACAATGAGCAGTTCTTC. It translates to CASSRIAELYNEQFF.